Shown below are 17 T cell receptor beta chains from a single sample sequenced in a study of radiation and T cells in renal cell carcinoma. The assay was immunoSEQ multiplex PCR, and TCRdb's table has in-frame clones only and misses some. The data contain 130,000 to 150,000 clones, about 88% of them singletons. Time point given: baseline pretreatment blood. Treatment specified: 15 Gy SBRT to primary tumor, nephrectomy 4 weeks later. Sequencing was performed on blood, taken from a patient whose treatment included radiotherapy and nephrectomy. The receptors stem from a woman aged 45-59 years with renal cell carcinoma.

The rearrangement joins TRBV14 to TRBJ1-6; D gene unclear. Germline CDR1 reads SGHDN; CDR2 reads FVKESK. Trimming cost V 1 base and J 0 bases, with 10 bases left between them. CDR3 length: 17 residues. The CDR3 loop is CASSQGSTNSYNSPLHF. As DNA, the CDR3 is TGTGCCAGCAGCCAAGGATCTACAAACTCCTATAATTCACCCCTCCACTTT.

The chain employs TRBV13 and TRBJ2-3; perhaps TRBD1 as D (5 bases). Trimming stripped 0 bases from V and 2 bases from J, with 15 bases between. This CDR3 has 17 amino acids. Germline V gives CDR1 PRHDT, CDR2 FYEKMQ (reference sequence). The CDR3 nucleotides read TGTGCCAGCAGCTTAGGCCGGGCAGGGCTCACCACAGATACGCAGTATTTT. This translates into CASSLGRAGLTTDTQYF. The full variable domain, rest sourced from reference TRBV13 and TRBJ2-3, is AAGVIQSPRHLIKEKRETATLKCYPIPRHDTVYWYQQGPGQDPQFLISFYEKMQSDKGSIPDRFSAQQFSDYHSELNMSSLELGDSALYFCASSLGRAGLTTDTQYFGPGTRLTVL.

This chain uses TRBV2 with TRBJ1-2; no clear D gene. V shed 1 base and J shed 8 bases, with 8 bases lying between them. The CDR3 sequence is 12 residues long. CDR1 is SNHLY, CDR2 FYNNEI, per germline. The CDR3 nucleotides read TGTGCCAGCAGTGAAGTAGGGTTCGGCTACACCTTC. It yields the protein CASSEVGFGYTF.

The chain combines TRBV18 with TRBJ2-1; D gene uncertain. V dropped 3 bases and J dropped 3 bases, with 9 bases sitting between them. In germline, CDR1 is KGHSH, CDR2 LQKENI. The CDR3 spans 14 residues. CDR3 sequence: CASSPGYVYNEQFF. CDR3 bases: TGTGCCAGCTCACCTGGGTACGTCTACAATGAGCAGTTCTTC.

The CDR3 reads CASRETGGRADEQYF. The CDR3 nucleotides are TGTGCCAGCAGAGAGACAGGGGGTCGGGCCGACGAGCAGTACTTC. The chain employs TRBV6-6 and TRBJ2-7; TRBD1 matches at 9 bases. CDR1 is MNHNY and CDR2 is SVGAGI in the germline V gene (reference sequence). The CDR3 totals 15 residues. The junction had 11 bases not matched to a gene; V was cut back by 6 bases and J by 5 bases.

This chain joins TRBV6-5 and TRBJ2-7; 8 bases agree with TRBD2. CDR3 size: 13 residues. Trimming at V came to 6 bases and at J to 4 bases, leaving 5 bases not matched to a gene. CDR1 and CDR2 (germline): MNHEY, SVGAGI. The CDR3 is CASSPPGGYEQYF. In DNA form, the CDR3 reads TGTGCCAGCAGCCCACCGGGAGGGTACGAGCAGTACTTC.

CDR3 DNA sequence: TGCAGCGTCGCGACAGGGTCCAATGAGCAGTTCTTC. Protein: CSVATGSNEQFF. This sequence joins TRBV29-1 and TRBJ2-1; 7 bases agree with TRBD1. In germline, CDR1 is SQVTM, CDR2 ANQGSEA. The CDR3 loop spans 12 amino acids. The junction had 5 bases not matched to a gene; V was cut back by 6 bases and J by 6 bases.

Comment on this clone: This sample includes further DNA sequences coding for the same CDR3. DNA for the CDR3: TGTGCCAGTAGTATCGTGGGGGGCTCCTACGAGCAGTACTTC. Translation gives CASSIVGGSYEQYF. The chain employs TRBV19 and TRBJ2-7, with D maybe TRBD2 (6 bases). Trimming pared 3 bases from V and 0 bases from J, leaving 9 bases between. This CDR3 region has 14 residues. Germline V gene data show CDR1 as LNHDA and CDR2 as SQIVND (reference sequence).

This clone appeared once. The gene calls are TRBV5-1 and TRBJ2-7; D is uncertain. This CDR3 comprises 14 residues. Between the trimmed V and J ends, which lost 0 bases and 2 bases, there was a span of 9 bases. Per the germline V gene, CDR1 is SGHRS and CDR2 is YFSETQ. The CDR3 coding sequence is TGCGCCAGCAGCTTGGCGGCAGCAACCTACGAGCAGTACTTC. This gives the protein CASSLAAATYEQYF.

This chain joins TRBV18 and TRBJ2-1, with TRBD1 matching over 10 bases. The germline CDR1 and CDR2 sequences are KGHSH and LQKENI. This CDR3 region has 16 residues. Unmatched junction bases numbered 7, after V lost 4 bases and J lost 4 bases. Written as DNA, the CDR3 is TGTGCCAGCTCACGGCTTCCGGGACAGGGGTACAATGAGCAGTTCTTC. Amino acids: CASSRLPGQGYNEQFF.

This sequence joins TRBV19 and TRBJ1-5; D is ambiguous. V lost 6 bases, J lost 4 bases, and 10 bases lay in between. This CDR3 is built from 13 residues. CDR1 is LNHDA and CDR2 is SQIVND in the germline V gene (reference sequence). This CDR3 reads CASSWGLNQPQHF. In DNA form, the CDR3 reads TGTGCCAGTAGCTGGGGTTTAAATCAGCCCCAGCATTTT.

This clone was picked up one time. V usage is TRBV15 and J usage is TRBJ2-3; 8 bases are a match to TRBD1. V shed 5 bases and J 3 bases; nucleotides not matched to a gene: 7. The CDR3 extends over 15 amino acids. The germline V gene has CDR1 LNHNV and CDR2 YYDKDF (reference sequence). DNA of the CDR3: TGTGCCACCAGCTACGGACAGGGAAGGACAGATACGCAGTATTTT. Encoded protein: CATSYGQGRTDTQYF.

This clone has only a few counts. The CDR3 loop is CASSQGPTSGANVLTF. CDR3 in DNA: TGCGCCAGCAGCCAAGGCCCCACCTCTGGGGCCAACGTCCTGACTTTC. The chain links TRBV4-1 to TRBJ2-6; no definite D call. Trimming removed 1 base from V and 0 bases from J, with 7 bases in between. CDR1 is MGHRA and CDR2 is YSYEKL in the germline V gene. The CDR3 consists of 16 residues.

V usage is TRBV27 and J usage is TRBJ1-5, with D unclear. Germline V gene sequence: CDR1 MNHEY, CDR2 SMNVEV (reference sequence). This CDR3 region has 13 residues. The V and J ends lost 6 bases and 6 bases respectively, with 12 bases between them. CDR3 region: CASSPGEGQPQHF. Written as DNA, the CDR3 is TGTGCCAGCAGCCCCGGGGAGGGTCAGCCCCAGCATTTT.

The chain uses TRBV7-2 and TRBJ1-2; D unresolved. The CDR3 contains 16 residues. Trimming took 2 bases from V and 4 from J, leaving 17 bases between them. The V gene's germline CDR1 is SGHTA and CDR2 FQGNSA. CDR3 in DNA: TGTGCCAGCAGCTTACAATCGGCGGCTAGTGCCTATGGCTACACCTTC. Translation: CASSLQSAASAYGYTF.

The V and J genes are TRBV2 and TRBJ1-1; D is perhaps TRBD1 (5 bases). The germline gives CDR1 SNHLY, CDR2 FYNNEI. Trimming took 0 bases from V and 4 from J, leaving 18 bases between them. CDR3 length equals 17 residues. The chain's CDR3 is CASSEALPAGKGTEAFF. For the CDR3, the DNA is TGTGCCAGCAGTGAAGCGCTTCCGGCAGGGAAGGGCACTGAAGCTTTCTTT.

This sequence joins TRBV7-9 and TRBJ2-3, with 10 bases that match TRBD1. Losses at the gene ends were 4 bases for V and 5 bases for J; bases not matched to a gene: 6. The CDR3 spans 15 residues. CDR1 and CDR2 (germline): SEHNR, FQNEAQ (reference sequence). The CDR3 bases are TGTGCCAGCAGCTCACTCGGGACAGGGGAAGATACGCAGTATTTT. It encodes CASSSLGTGEDTQYF. The full variable domain, in which reference TRBV7-9 and TRBJ2-3 provide the parts outside the CDR3, is DTGVSQNPRHKITKRGQNVTFRCDPISEHNRLYWYRQTLGQGPEFLTYFQNEAQLEKSRLLSDRFSAERPKGSFSTLEIQRTEQGDSAMYLCASSSLGTGEDTQYFGPGTRLTVL.